The subject of this entry is one TCR beta chain. The sample belongs to a study of regulatory T cells in long-lasting Graves disease. Construction of TCR beta libraries relied on iRepertoire HTBI primers and on Arm-PCR targeting CDR3 regions. TCRdb re-called the multiplex PCR reads with MiXCR, one entry per CDR3 protein. The table has around 470,000 distinct CDR3 sequences, 12% to 15% seen once. The CDR3 sequence is 14 residues long. V was clipped by 4 bases and J by 0 bases, with 7 bases between them. Germline V lookup: CDR1 KGHDR, CDR2 SFDVKD. Time point specified: newly diagnosed GD, antithyroid drugs for less than 3 months. There was RNA extracted from PBMCs, and the TCR library was made from it. All patients originated from an endocrinology department located in Xi'an, China. These data were likewise used in another study, on T cells in Graves' hyperthyroidism and ophthalmopathy. That study adds: With the HTBI primer set, the TCR CDR3 went through a first round of RT-PCR. In blood, most of the thyroid clonotypes expanded above 0.001 were also present.

This material consisted of peripheral blood mononuclear cells (PBMCs), taken at new diagnosis, from a patient treated with antithyroid drugs. The chain combines TRBV24-1 with TRBJ2-3; no firm D call. This sequence originates from a woman aged 45 to 65 with Graves disease. The CDR3: CATSDPRSTDTQYF. The CDR3 DNA follows: TGTGCCACCAGTGACCCCAGGAGCACAGATACGCAGTATTTT.